The present TCR beta chain was sequenced within a study of T-cell reconstitution after alpha-beta-depleted transplantation in children (dated by TCRdb to 2016 to 2017). Concerning the study at large: The study quantitatively tracked T-cell immune reconstitution after TCRalphabeta/CD19-depleted allogeneic hematopoietic cell transplantation in children using TCR repertoire profiling. Study-wide conclusions, independent of this receptor: The frequencies of hyperexpanded clones fell over the following months, and after one year, T-cell counts and TCRbeta diversity were mostly attributed to newly produced T cells. About two months after transplant, the apparently early recovery of alphabetaT-cell counts reportedly depended on just several hundred clones that had expanded rapidly and came from non-depleted graft cells. In some patients, the high TCRbeta diversity seen at day 60 was put down to recipient T cells and intrathymic progenitors that had survived conditioning.

What the treatment or condition label conveys for this sample: allogeneic hematopoietic cell transplantation with graft depleted of TCRalphabeta T cells and CD19 B cells. The children who served as transplant recipients had been given grafts of TCRalphabeta/CD19-depleted allogeneic hematopoietic cells. Of note for this clonotype: This receptor's antigen is unknown. Base-call qualities are not available, and no considerably larger clone is one nucleotide away.

Libraries were prepared through PCR. Data came from an Illumina HiSeq 2500. TCR library preparation used molecular barcoding, with unique molecular identifiers applied to normalize quantification of the TCRbeta repertoire. Using fastp at Q25 and MiXCR, TCRdb reprocessed the public reads and kept productive beta chains. CDR3 protein duplicates are merged, each entry listing the most common genes and DNA. This sample lists around 230,000 distinct CDR3 sequences; approximately 15% were detected once. The ten largest account for about 41% of the sample. The TCR originated in a male patient aged 2 to 10 who had a stem cell transplant for acute lymphoblastic leukemia, so the T cells may come from the graft donor. The starting material was PBMCs, mostly from graft donor cells, obtained 360 days after TCRalphabeta/CD19-depleted stem cell transplant.

This receptor carries the CDR3 CASSQGFNLDTGELFF. The DNA reads TGCGCCAGCAGCCAAGGATTTAACTTGGACACCGGGGAGCTGTTTTTT. Rearrangement joined TRBV4-3 to TRBJ2-2, with no reliable assignment of the D segment. The CDR3 covers 16 residues, taking in both the cysteine and the phenylalanine. CDR3 DNA only is kept here, 48 bases in frame from base 1. From a lookup of the germline V gene, CDR1 and CDR2 are LGHNA and YSLEER. V was cut back by 1 base and J by 3 bases, leaving a gap of 12 bases between them.